Sequencing of this T cell receptor beta chain was carried out in a study of blood T cell repertoires in COVID-19. Whole-study context: Both acute and convalescent COVID-19 samples were obtained from the United States, Italy and Spain. The cDNA or gDNA used as material had been derived from T cells, B-cell-depleted T cells, or PBMCs.

The germline V gene has CDR1 SGHDT and CDR2 YYEEEE. This CDR3 is built from 15 residues. The ends lost 0 bases at V and 3 bases at J; junction bases unmatched: 0. As processed by the authors: Using reference gene primer amplification, nucleated cell counts were estimated. Method: immunoSEQ multiplex PCR; TCRdb's copy keeps in-frame clones and lacks some. Clone size and the V and J calls come from that table; the DNA yielded D and trimming. This table holds some 100,000 clones, approximately 88% found once. The chain carries TRBV5-6 and TRBJ1-6; 7 bases line up with TRBD1. The TCR was taken from a woman aged 70 to 79 with acute or convalescent COVID-19. The source material was peripheral blood. DNA for the CDR3: TGTGCCAGCAGCTTGGACAGGGGCTATAATTCACCCCTCCACTTT. This gives the protein CASSLDRGYNSPLHF.